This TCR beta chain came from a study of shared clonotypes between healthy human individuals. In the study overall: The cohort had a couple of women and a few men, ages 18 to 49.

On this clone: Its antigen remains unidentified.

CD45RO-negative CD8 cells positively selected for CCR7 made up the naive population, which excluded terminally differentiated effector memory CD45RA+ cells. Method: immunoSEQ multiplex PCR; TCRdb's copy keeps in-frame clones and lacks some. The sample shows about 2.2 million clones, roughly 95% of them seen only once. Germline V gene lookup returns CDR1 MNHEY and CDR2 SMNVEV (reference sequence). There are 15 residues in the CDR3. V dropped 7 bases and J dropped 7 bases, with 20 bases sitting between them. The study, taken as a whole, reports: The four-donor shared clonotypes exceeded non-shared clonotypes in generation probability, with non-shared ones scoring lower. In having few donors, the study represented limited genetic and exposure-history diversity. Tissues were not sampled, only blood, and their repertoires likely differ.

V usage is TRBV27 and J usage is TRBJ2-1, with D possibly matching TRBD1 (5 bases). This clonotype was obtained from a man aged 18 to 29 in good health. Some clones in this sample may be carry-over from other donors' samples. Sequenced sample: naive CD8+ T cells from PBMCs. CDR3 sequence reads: CASTRSGHASNEQFF. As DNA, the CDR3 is TGTGCCAGCACTCGATCCGGACATGCCTCGAATGAGCAGTTCTTC.